The next 26 T cell receptor beta chains were all read from a single sample in a study of vaccination effects on CD4 cells after COVID-19 (dated by TCRdb to 2021 to 2024). Receptors were amplified or captured by the immunoSEQ multiplex PCR assay. TCRdb provides this immuneACCESS table in a form limited to in-frame rearrangements. Some clones are lacking; in checked studies, under half of them reflect an unresolved V gene, and why the rest are absent is not known. This sample comprises around 46,000 clones, approximately 70% of them detected only once. Over 8.5% of the sample is taken by the ten largest. After around eleven days of culture, CD4+ T cells were isolated with the EasySep CD4+ T cell isolation kit. Two doses of either the BNT162b2 or the mRNA-1273 mRNA SARS-CoV-2 vaccine were administered to participants. For these TCRs, the target antigens are not known. The sample in question was CD4+ T cells from PBMCs cultured without peptide, obtained after COVID-19 vaccination. Source of these receptors: a human donor who received a COVID-19 vaccine.

The chain combines TRBV9 with TRBJ2-7, with 9 positions matching TRBD2. Germline V CDR1 and CDR2: SGDLS, YYNGEE. J was trimmed by 3 bases and V by 0 bases; bases with no gene match: 4. The CDR3 has 15 amino acids. The CDR3 DNA follows: TGTGCCAGCAGCGTAGATGCGGGAGGGCTCTACGAGCAGTACTTC. It codes for CASSVDAGGLYEQYF.

This clone was observed a handful of times. The genes are TRBV11-2 and TRBJ1-2; D ambiguous. Germline lookup yields CDR1 SGHAT and CDR2 FQNNGV. The CDR3 runs 13 residues. The ends were cut back, 0 bases at V and 8 bases at J, with 10 bases in the middle. The CDR3 spells CASSLEAPRGYTF. For the CDR3, the DNA is TGTGCCAGCAGCTTAGAAGCCCCCAGGGGCTACACCTTC. Full variable domain (missing parts from reference TRBV11-2 and TRBJ1-2): EAGVAQSPRYKIIEKRQSVAFWCNPISGHATLYWYQQILGQGPKLLIQFQNNGVVDDSQLPKDRFSAERLKGVDSTLKIQPAKLEDSAVYLCASSLEAPRGYTFGSGTRLTVV.

This clone is a singleton in its sample. The chain couples TRBV5-1 to TRBJ1-2; the D is unclear. The germline gives CDR1 SGHRS, CDR2 YFSETQ. This CDR3 is built from 13 residues. V lost 2 bases to trimming and J lost 3 bases, with 8 bases between them. The CDR3 is CASSFDGDYGYTF. CDR3 sequence (DNA): TGCGCCAGCAGCTTCGACGGGGACTATGGCTACACCTTC.

The CDR3, as DNA: TGTGCCAGTAGATCTCACAGAGAGACCCAGTACTTC. This codes for CASRSHRETQYF. The chain uses TRBV19 and TRBJ2-5, with D unresolved. The germline V gene has CDR1 LNHDA and CDR2 SQIVND (reference sequence). Trimming left V 6 bases short and J 4 bases short, with 9 bases between. CDR3 length equals 12 residues.

The gene calls are TRBV6-5 and TRBJ1-3, with 9 bases identical to TRBD1. Unmatched junction bases numbered 4, after V lost 0 bases and J lost 4 bases. Germline CDR1 MNHEY, CDR2 SVGAGI. CDR3 length equals 16 residues. In DNA, the CDR3 is TGTGCCAGCAGTTACTCGACAGGGGGAGTGGGAAACACCATATATTTT. Its protein product is CASSYSTGGVGNTIYF.

The J gene is TRBJ2-4, the V gene TRBV6-6; 8 nucleotides match TRBD1. The CDR3 runs 15 residues. The trim removed 10 bases at V and 1 base at J, leaving 9 bases unmatched. The germline CDR1 and CDR2 sequences are MNHNY and SVGAGI (reference sequence). CDR3 coding DNA: TGTGCCACAGACAGGGGCCGAGGGGCCAAAAACATTCAGTACTTC. Protein: CATDRGRGAKNIQYF.

The chain links TRBV27 to TRBJ2-5; D gene ambiguous. Germline CDR1 MNHEY, CDR2 SMNVEV (reference sequence). This CDR3 comprises 16 residues. V dropped 0 bases and J dropped 3 bases, with 14 bases sitting between them. CDR3 bases: TGTGCCAGCAGTTTATCAAGTTTGACGGGCGAAGAGACCCAGTACTTC. It is translated as CASSLSSLTGEETQYF.

The rearrangement joins TRBV5-1 to TRBJ1-2, with D hard to call. Germline CDR1 is SGHRS and CDR2 is YFSETQ. The CDR3 is 13 amino acids. Trimming left V 0 bases short and J 4 bases short, with 7 bases between. CDR3 in DNA: TGCGCCAGCAGCTTGGGACTTCGCTATGGCTACACCTTC. This codes for CASSLGLRYGYTF.

The rearrangement joins TRBV29-1 to TRBJ1-1; D gene unclear. Germline CDR1 SQVTM, CDR2 ANQGSEA. Trimming left V 4 bases short and J 1 base short, with 10 bases between. The CDR3 length is 13 residues. The DNA for the CDR3 is TGCAGCGTTGGGACGACATGGAACACTGAAGCTTTCTTT. This sequence encodes CSVGTTWNTEAFF.

The V gene is TRBV5-1, the J gene TRBJ2-7; either TRBD1 or TRBD2 may supply D (6 bases each). This CDR3 spans 14 amino acids. V was pared by 3 bases and J by 7 bases, with 17 bases between. In germline, CDR1 is SGHRS, CDR2 YFSETQ. In DNA form, the CDR3 reads TGCGCCAGCAGCTCAGGACAGTTTGCGGGGGAGCAGTACTTC. As protein: CASSSGQFAGEQYF.

The chain joins TRBV4-1 to TRBJ1-3; D not resolved. Germline V lookup: CDR1 MGHRA, CDR2 YSYEKL. The V end was cut by 0 bases, the J end by 0 bases, with 6 bases between. The CDR3 has 15 amino acids. The CDR3 spells CASSQERFSGNTIYF. The CDR3 DNA reads TGCGCCAGCAGCCAAGAAAGATTCTCTGGAAACACCATATATTTT.

This rearrangement joins TRBV4-1 to TRBJ1-1; D gene ambiguous. Germline V gene sequence: CDR1 MGHRA, CDR2 YSYEKL. V lost 1 base and J 0 bases, leaving 6 bases between the germline ends. This CDR3 spans 14 amino acids. CDR3 bases: TGCGCCAGCAGCCAAGGGCTTTTGAACACTGAAGCTTTCTTT. Translating it yields CASSQGLLNTEAFF.

The CDR3 DNA follows: TGCGCCAGCAGCTTCCAAAGTGGTGAGCAGTTCTTC. Encoded protein: CASSFQSGEQFF. This chain uses TRBV5-1 with TRBJ2-1; D ambiguous. This CDR3 contains 12 residues. V was cut by 2 bases and J by 9 bases, with 9 bases left in between. Germline CDR1 reads SGHRS; CDR2 reads YFSETQ.

The chain joins TRBV19 to TRBJ2-5; D remains unclear. Trimming pared 5 bases from V and 5 bases from J, leaving 6 bases between. The germline V gene has CDR1 LNHDA and CDR2 SQIVND (reference sequence). This CDR3 is 11 amino acids long. CDR3 nucleotide sequence: TGTGCCAGTAGTCGGTGGGAGACCCAGTACTTC. Translation gives CASSRWETQYF.

The chain has TRBV7-2 and TRBJ1-1, with D perhaps TRBD1 (6 bases). Germline V gene sequence: CDR1 SGHTA, CDR2 FQGNSA. This CDR3 has 14 amino acids. The V gene lost 1 base and the J gene lost 12 bases, with 18 bases spanning the gap. The CDR3 coding sequence is TGTGCCAGCAGCTTAGAATACTCACGGGGGCGATCTTTCTTT. It yields the protein CASSLEYSRGRSFF.

The chain employs TRBV11-3 and TRBJ2-1; D could derive from TRBD1 or TRBD2 (6 bases each). The CDR3 spans 15 residues. Trimming stripped 0 bases from V and 3 bases from J, with 9 bases between. Germline CDR1 reads SGHNT; CDR2 reads YENEEA. DNA of the CDR3: TGTGCCAGCAGCTTAGAACAGGGAGGCTACAATGAGCAGTTCTTC. It encodes CASSLEQGGYNEQFF.

V is TRBV6-2 or TRBV6-3 and J is TRBJ1-5, with D unclear. The germline gives CDR1 MNHEY, CDR2 SVGEGT. V was clipped by 0 bases and J by 4 bases, with 7 bases between them. This CDR3 has 14 amino acids. The CDR3 nucleotides are TGTGCCAGCAGTTACTCGACACGGAATCAGCCCCAGCATTTT. Translating gives CASSYSTRNQPQHF.

This clone has just one count. The chain has TRBV7-9 and TRBJ1-3, with D tentatively TRBD1 (5 bases). Germline values: CDR1 SEHNR, CDR2 FQNEAQ (reference sequence). This CDR3 region has 13 residues. V lost 8 bases and J lost 0, with 8 bases in between. The CDR3 sequence is CASEQASGNTIYF. DNA for the CDR3: TGTGCCAGCGAACAGGCCTCTGGAAACACCATATATTTT.

The chain is built from TRBV19 and TRBJ2-2; the match to TRBD2 covers 8 bases. The CDR3 runs 19 residues. Germline CDR1 and CDR2: LNHDA and SQIVND (reference sequence). Unmatched junction bases numbered 16, after V lost 1 base and J lost 6 bases. DNA of the CDR3: TGTGCCAGTAGTATAGGGATGAGACTAGTAGCGGGAATTTCCGGGGAGCTGTTTTTT. This sequence encodes CASSIGMRLVAGISGELFF.

This chain uses TRBV5-1 with TRBJ2-1, with a tentative D call TRBD2 (6 bases). Looked up from germline, CDR1 is SGHRS and CDR2 is YFSETQ. The CDR3 loop spans 11 amino acids. V lost 2 bases, J lost 10 bases, and 7 bases lay in between. The CDR3 coding sequence is TGCGCCAGCAGCTTCCTAGCGGAGCAGTTCTTC. Its translation is CASSFLAEQFF.

This clone was detected a few times. A junction end diverges from the germline sequence, so it may reflect a read error. The V gene is TRBV11-3, the J gene TRBJ2-1; D not resolved. The germline V gene encodes CDR1 SGHNT and CDR2 YENEEA. The CDR3 has 13 amino acids. CDR3 nucleotides: TGTGCCAGCAGCTCAAACTCCAACAATGAGCAGTTCTTC. This encodes CASSSNSNNEQFF.

The rearrangement links TRBV6-4 to TRBJ2-6, with D possibly matching TRBD1 (5 bases). Germline V gives CDR1 MRHNA, CDR2 SNTAGT. This CDR3 has 17 residues. Trimming cost V 3 bases and J 0 bases, with 12 bases left between them. The CDR3 DNA reads as TGTGCCAGCAGTGAAGGGGCAGCCAACTCTGGGGCCAACGTCCTGACTTTC. It is translated as CASSEGAANSGANVLTF.

This sequence joins TRBV5-4 and TRBJ1-6; D unclear. V was shortened by 1 base and J by 6 bases, with 5 bases between the two germline ends. The germline CDR1 and CDR2 sequences are SGHNT and YYREEE (reference sequence). This CDR3 is 13 amino acids long. CDR3 sequence reads: CASSLKINSPLHF. The CDR3 DNA follows: TGTGCCAGCAGCTTGAAAATTAATTCACCCCTCCACTTT.

The chain recombines TRBV5-8 with TRBJ2-2; D gene ambiguous. The CDR3 consists of 12 residues. Germline V lookup: CDR1 SGHTS, CDR2 YDEGEE. V shed 4 bases and J shed 4 bases, with 5 bases lying between them. DNA of the CDR3: TGTGCCAGCAGCCCTATCACCGGGGAGCTGTTTTTT. This sequence encodes CASSPITGELFF.

This sequence joins TRBV25-1 and TRBJ2-7; D is unresolved. Trimming stripped 4 bases from V and 3 bases from J, with 4 bases between. Germline V CDR1 and CDR2: MGHDK, SYGVNS. CDR3 length: 11 amino acids. This CDR3 reads CASSALYEQYF. The CDR3 DNA follows: TGTGCCAGCAGTGCCCTCTACGAGCAGTACTTC.

The chain has TRBV4-1 and TRBJ2-1; D unresolved. Looked up from germline, CDR1 is MGHRA and CDR2 is YSYEKL. This CDR3 is 13 amino acids long. The V end lost 4 bases, the J end lost 2 bases, and 6 bases lay between the germline ends. The CDR3 bases are TGCGCCAGCAGCCCCAACCCCTACAATGAGCAGTTCTTC. Protein: CASSPNPYNEQFF.